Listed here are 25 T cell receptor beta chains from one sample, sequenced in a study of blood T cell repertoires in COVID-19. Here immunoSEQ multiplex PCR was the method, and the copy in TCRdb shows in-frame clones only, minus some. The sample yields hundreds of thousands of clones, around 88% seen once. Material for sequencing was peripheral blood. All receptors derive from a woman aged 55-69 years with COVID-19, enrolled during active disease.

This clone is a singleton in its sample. The CDR3, as DNA: TGTGCCAGCAGTTCCGACAGGTCCCTACGGACCTACGAGCAGTACTTC. Its translation: CASSSDRSLRTYEQYF. The chain couples TRBV6-2 or TRBV6-3 to TRBJ2-7; tentatively, D is TRBD1 (6 bases). Trimming pared 4 bases from V and 2 bases from J, leaving 18 bases between. The CDR3 sequence is 16 residues long. CDR1 and CDR2 (germline): MNHEY, SVGEGT.

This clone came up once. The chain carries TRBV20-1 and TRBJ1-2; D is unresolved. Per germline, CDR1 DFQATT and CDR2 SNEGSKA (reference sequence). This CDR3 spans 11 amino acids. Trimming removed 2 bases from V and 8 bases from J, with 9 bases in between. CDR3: CSARTLAGYTF. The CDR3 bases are TGCAGTGCTAGAACCCTCGCGGGCTACACCTTC.

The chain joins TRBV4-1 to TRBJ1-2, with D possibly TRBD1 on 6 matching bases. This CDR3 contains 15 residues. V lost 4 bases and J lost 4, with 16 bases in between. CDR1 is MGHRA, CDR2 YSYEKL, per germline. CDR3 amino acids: CASSREGQTVYGYTF. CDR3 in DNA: TGCGCCAGCAGCCGTGAAGGACAGACTGTCTATGGCTACACCTTC.

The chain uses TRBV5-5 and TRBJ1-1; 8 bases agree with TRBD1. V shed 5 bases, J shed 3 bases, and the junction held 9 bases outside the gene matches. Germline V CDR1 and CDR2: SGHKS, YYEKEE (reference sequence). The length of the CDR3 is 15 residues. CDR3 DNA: TGTGCCAGCAGTAGCCCCGACAGGGGTGACACTGAAGCTTTCTTT. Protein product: CASSSPDRGDTEAFF. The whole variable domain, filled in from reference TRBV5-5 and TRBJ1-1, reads DAGVTQSPTHLIKTRGQQVTLRCSPISGHKSVSWYQQVLGQGPQFIFQYYEKEERGRGNFPDRFSARQFPNYSSELNVNALLLGDSALYLCASSSPDRGDTEAFFGQGTRLTVV.

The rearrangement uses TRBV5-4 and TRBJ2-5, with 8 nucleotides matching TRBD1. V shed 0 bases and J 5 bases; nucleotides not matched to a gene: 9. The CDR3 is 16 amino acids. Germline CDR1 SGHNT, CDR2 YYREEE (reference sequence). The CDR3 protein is CASSLGPGQGRETQYF. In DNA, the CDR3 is TGTGCCAGCAGCTTGGGTCCTGGACAGGGCAGGGAGACCCAGTACTTC. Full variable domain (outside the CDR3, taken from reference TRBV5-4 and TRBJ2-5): ETGVTQSPTHLIKTRGQQVTLRCSSQSGHNTVSWYQQALGQGPQFIFQYYREEENGRGNFPPRFSGLQFPNYSSELNVNALELDDSALYLCASSLGPGQGRETQYFGPGTRLLVL.

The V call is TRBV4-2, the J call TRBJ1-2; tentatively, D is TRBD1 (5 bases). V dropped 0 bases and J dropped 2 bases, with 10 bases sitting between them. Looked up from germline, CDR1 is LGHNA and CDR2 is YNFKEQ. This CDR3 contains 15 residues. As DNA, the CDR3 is TGTGCCAGCAGCCAAGATTTCCAGGGAAACTATGGCTACACCTTC. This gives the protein CASSQDFQGNYGYTF.

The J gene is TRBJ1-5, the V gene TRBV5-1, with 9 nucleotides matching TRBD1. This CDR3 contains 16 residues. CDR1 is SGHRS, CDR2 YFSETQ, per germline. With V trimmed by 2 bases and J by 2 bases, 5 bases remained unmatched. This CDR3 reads CASSFRDREGNQPQHF. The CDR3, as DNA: TGCGCCAGCAGCTTCCGGGACAGGGAAGGCAATCAGCCCCAGCATTTT.

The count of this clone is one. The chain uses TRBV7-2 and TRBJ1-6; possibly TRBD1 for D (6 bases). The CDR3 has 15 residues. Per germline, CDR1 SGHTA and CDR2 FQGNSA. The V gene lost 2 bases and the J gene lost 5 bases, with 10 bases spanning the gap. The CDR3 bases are TGTGCCAGCAGCTTATACGGACAGAATAATTCACCCCTCCACTTT. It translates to CASSLYGQNNSPLHF.

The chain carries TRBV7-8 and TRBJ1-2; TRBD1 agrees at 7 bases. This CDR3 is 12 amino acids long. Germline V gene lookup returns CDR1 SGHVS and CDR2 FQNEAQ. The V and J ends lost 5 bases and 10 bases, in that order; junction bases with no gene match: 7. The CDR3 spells CASSPTTGFYTF. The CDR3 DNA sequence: TGTGCCAGCAGCCCAACGACAGGGTTCTACACCTTC.

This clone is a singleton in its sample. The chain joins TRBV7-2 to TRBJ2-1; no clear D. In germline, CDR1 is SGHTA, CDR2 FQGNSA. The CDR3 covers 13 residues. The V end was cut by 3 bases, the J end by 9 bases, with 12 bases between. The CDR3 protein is CASSFTRQAEQFF. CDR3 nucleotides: TGTGCCAGCAGCTTTACCCGACAAGCTGAGCAGTTCTTC.

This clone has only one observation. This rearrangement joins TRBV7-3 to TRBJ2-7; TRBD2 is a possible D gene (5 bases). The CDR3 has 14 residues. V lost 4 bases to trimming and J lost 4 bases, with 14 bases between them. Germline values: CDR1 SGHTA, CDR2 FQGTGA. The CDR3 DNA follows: TGTGCCAGCAGCTCTCTCGTGGGAGATTACGAGCAGTACTTC. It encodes CASSSLVGDYEQYF.

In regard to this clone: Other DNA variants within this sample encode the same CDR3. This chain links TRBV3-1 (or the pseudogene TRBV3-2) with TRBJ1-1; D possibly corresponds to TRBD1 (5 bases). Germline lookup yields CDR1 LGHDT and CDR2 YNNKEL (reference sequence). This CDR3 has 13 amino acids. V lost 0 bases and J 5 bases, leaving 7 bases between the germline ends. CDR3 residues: CASSQDGGTEAFF. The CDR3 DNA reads TGTGCCAGCAGCCAAGATGGGGGGACTGAAGCTTTCTTT.

CDR3 amino acids: CASSLARGDTGELFF. The CDR3 DNA reads as TGTGCCAGCAGTCTGGCACGGGGAGACACCGGGGAGCTGTTTTTT. The rearrangement uses TRBV5-4 and TRBJ2-2; maybe TRBD2 (5 bases). Germline CDR1 and CDR2: SGHNT and YYREEE (reference sequence). The CDR3 totals 15 residues. Trimming took off 5 bases at V and 3 bases at J, with 14 bases between the two ends.

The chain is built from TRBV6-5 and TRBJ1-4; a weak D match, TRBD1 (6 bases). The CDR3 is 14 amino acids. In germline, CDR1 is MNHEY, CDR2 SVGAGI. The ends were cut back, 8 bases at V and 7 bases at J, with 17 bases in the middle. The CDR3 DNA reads TGTGCCAGCGGGGGCCACCGAGAGGCTGAAAAACTGTTTTTT. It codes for CASGGHREAEKLFF.

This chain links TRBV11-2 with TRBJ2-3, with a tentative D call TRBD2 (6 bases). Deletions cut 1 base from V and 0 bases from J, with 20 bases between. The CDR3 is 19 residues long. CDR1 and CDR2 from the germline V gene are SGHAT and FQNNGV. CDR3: CASSLVDYNWGVSTDTQYF. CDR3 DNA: TGTGCCAGCAGCTTAGTTGACTACAATTGGGGGGTTAGCACAGATACGCAGTATTTT.

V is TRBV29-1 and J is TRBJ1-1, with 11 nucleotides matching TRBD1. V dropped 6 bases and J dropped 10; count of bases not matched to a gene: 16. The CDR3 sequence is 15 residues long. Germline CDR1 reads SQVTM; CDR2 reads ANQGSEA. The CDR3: CSVLNAGTGGLRAFF. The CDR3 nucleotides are TGCAGCGTCCTTAATGCCGGGACAGGGGGACTGAGAGCTTTCTTT.

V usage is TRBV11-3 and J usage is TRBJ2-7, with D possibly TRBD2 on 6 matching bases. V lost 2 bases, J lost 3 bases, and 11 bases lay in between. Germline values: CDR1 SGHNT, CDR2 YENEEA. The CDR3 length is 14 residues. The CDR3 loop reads CASSLRARGYEQYF. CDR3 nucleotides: TGTGCCAGCAGCTTAAGGGCGCGGGGCTACGAGCAGTACTTC.

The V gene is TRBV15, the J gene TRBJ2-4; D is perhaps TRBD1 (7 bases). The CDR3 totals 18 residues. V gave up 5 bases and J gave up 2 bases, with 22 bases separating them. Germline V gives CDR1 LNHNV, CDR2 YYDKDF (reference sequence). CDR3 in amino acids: CATSGGGTGVMSKNIQYF. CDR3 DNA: TGTGCCACCAGCGGGGGAGGAACAGGGGTTATGTCCAAAAACATTCAGTACTTC.

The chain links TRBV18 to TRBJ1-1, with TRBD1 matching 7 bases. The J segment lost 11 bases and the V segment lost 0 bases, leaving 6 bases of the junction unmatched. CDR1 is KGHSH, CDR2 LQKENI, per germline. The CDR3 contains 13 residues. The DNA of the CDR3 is TGTGCCAGCTCACCACCGAAGGCAGGGGGGGCTTTCTTT. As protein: CASSPPKAGGAFF.

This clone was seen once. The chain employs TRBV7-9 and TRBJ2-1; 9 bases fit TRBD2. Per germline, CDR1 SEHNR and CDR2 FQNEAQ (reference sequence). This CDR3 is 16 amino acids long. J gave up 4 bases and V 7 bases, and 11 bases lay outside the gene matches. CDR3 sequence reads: CASNVWNSGGYNEQFF. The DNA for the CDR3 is TGTGCCAGCAACGTTTGGAACAGCGGGGGGTACAATGAGCAGTTCTTC.

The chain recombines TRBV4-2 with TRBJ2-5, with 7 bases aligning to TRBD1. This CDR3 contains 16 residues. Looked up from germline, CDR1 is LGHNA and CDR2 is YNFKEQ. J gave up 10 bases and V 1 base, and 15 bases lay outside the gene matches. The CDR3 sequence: CASSQAEGQQYMGQYF. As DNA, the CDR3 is TGTGCCAGCAGCCAAGCCGAGGGACAGCAGTACATGGGCCAGTACTTC.

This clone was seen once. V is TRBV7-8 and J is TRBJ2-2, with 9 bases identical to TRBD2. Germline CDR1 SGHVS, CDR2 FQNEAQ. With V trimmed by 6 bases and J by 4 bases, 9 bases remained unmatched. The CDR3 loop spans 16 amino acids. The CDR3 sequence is CASSPRPSGATGELFF. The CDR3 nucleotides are TGTGCCAGCAGTCCAAGACCTAGCGGGGCCACCGGGGAGCTGTTTTTT.

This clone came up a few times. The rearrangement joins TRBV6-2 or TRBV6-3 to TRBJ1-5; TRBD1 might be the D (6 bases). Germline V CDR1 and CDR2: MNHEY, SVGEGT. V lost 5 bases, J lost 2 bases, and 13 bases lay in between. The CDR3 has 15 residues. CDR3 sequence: CASSGGHLGNQPQHF. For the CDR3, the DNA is TGTGCCAGCAGTGGGGGACATTTGGGCAATCAGCCCCAGCATTTT.

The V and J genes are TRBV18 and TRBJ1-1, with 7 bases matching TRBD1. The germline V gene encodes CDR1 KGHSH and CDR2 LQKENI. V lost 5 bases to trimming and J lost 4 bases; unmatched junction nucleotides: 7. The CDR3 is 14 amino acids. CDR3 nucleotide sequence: TGTGCCAGCTCAGCACAGGGGTTGGGCACTGAAGCTTTCTTT. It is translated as CASSAQGLGTEAFF.

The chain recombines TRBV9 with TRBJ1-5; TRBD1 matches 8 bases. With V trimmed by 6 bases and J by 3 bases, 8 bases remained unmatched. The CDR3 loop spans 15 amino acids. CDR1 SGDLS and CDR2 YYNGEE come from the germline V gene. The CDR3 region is CASNRQGLVNQPQHF. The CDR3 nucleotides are TGTGCCAGCAACAGACAGGGGTTGGTCAATCAGCCCCAGCATTTT.